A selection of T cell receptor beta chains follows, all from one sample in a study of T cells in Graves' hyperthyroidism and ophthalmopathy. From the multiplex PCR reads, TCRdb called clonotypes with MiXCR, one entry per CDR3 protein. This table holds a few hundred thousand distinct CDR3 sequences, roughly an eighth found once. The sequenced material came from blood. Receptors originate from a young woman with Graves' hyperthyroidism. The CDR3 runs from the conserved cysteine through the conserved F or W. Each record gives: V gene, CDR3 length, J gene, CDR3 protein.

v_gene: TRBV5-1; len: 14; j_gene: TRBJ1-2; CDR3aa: CASRPETGHYGYTF
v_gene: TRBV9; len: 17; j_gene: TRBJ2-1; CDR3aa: CASSVAGQGANYNEQFF
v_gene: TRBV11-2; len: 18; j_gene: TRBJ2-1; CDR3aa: CASSQGKSGLAGGGEQFF
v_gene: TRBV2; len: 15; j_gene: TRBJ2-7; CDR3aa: CASSFLAGESYEQYF
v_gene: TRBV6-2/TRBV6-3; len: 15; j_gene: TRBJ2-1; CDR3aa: CASSYRTSGSTEQFF
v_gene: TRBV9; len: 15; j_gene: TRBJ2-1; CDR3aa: CASSDPGTGDNEQFF
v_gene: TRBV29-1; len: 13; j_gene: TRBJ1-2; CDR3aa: CSVEGGTSYGYTF
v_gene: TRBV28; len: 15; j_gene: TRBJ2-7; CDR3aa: CASSKLAGAPYEQYF
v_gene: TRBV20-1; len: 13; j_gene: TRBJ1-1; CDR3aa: CSVWDRGNTEAFF
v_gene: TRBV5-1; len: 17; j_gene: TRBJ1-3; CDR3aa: CASSLAGTASSGNTIYF
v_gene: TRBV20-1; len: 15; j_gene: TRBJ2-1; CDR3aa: CSARDGRAQGDEQFF
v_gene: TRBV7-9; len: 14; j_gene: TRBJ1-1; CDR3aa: CASSLVTLPGSAFF
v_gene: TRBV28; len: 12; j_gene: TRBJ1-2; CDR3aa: CASLGQNYGYTF
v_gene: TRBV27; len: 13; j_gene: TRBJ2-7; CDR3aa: CASSLSSWGEQYF
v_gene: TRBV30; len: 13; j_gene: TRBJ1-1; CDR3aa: CAWSSDLPTEAFF
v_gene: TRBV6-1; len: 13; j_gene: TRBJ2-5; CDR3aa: CATRQGIQETQYF
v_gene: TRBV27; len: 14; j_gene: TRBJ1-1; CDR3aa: CASSLSLVNTEAFF
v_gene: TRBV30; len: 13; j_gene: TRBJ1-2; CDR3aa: CAWNIGQTYGYTF
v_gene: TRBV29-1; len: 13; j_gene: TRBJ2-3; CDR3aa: CSAQRGATDTQYF
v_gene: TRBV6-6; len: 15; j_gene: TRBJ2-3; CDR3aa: CASSYSGTPTDTQYF
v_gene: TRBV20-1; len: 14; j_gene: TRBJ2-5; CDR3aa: CSARGPPSRETQYF
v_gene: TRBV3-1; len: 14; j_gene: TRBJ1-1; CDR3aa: CASSHRQVNTEAFF
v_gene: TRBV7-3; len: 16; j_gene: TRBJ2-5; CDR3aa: CASSATLSLATETQYF
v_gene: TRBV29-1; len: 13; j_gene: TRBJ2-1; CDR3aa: CSTRTSGRGEQFF
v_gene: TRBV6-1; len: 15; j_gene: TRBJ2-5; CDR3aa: CASSSSGSSWETQYF
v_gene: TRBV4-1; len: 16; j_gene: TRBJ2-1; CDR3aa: CASSQARLAVYNEQFF
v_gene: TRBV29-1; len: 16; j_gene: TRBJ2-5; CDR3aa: CSVEDASMLRGETQYF
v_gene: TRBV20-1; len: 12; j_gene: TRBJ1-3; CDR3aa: CSSTHSGNTIYF
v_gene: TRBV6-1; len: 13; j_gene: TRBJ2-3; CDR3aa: CASRRESTDTQYF
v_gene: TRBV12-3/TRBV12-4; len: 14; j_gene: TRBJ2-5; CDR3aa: CASSLDSPWETQYF
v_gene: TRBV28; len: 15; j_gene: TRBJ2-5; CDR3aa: CASSGYRGRLETQYF
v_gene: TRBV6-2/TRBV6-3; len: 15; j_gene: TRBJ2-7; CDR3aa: CASSETGEGSYEQYF
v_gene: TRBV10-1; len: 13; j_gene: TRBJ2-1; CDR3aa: CASSTGPNNEQFF
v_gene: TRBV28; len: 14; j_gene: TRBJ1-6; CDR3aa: CASSLPGENSPLHF
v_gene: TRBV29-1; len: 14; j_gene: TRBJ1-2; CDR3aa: CSVEAVQGHYGYTF
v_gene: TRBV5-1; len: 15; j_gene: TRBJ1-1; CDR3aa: CASSQMGQGVAEAFF
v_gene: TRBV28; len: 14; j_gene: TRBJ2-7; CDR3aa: CASSLTTNDYEQYF
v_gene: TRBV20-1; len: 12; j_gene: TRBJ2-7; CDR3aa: CSARYLSYEQYF
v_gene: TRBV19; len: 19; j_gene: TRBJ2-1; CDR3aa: CASSRRGQGTARPGDEQFF
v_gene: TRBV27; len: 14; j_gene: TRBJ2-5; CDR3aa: CASSLSPEGETQYF
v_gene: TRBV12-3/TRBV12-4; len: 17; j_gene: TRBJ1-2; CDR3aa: CASSFPLGGSQGYGYTF
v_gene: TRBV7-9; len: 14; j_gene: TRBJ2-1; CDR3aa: CASSHRTGPDEQFF
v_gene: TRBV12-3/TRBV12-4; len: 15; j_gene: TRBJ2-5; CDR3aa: CASSLGPGRRETQYF
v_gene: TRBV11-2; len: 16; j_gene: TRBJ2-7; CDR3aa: CASSLSGQERTYEQYF
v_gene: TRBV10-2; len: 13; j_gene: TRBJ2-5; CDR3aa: CASSGAEQETQYF
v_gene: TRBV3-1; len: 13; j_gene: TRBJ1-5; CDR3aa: CASSLNTNQPQHF
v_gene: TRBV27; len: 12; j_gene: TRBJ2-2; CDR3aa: CANSPNTGELFF
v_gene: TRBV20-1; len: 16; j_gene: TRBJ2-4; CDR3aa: CSARSRTVLAKNIQYF
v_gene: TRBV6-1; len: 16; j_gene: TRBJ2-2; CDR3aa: CASRPGQGLDTGELFF
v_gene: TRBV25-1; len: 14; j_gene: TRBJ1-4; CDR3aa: CASSDRAVNEKLFF
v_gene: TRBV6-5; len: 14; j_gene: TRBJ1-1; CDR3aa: CASSYQGGRTEAFF
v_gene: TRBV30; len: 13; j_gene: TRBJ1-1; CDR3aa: CAWSVETNTEALF
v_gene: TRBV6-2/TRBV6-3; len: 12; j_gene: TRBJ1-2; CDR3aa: CASYQALYGYTF
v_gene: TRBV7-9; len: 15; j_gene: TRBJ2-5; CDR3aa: CASTKTWTEEETQYF
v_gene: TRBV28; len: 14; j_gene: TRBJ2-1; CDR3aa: CASSGGGRFNEQFF
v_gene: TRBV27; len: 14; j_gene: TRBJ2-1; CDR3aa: CASSRDRGLNEQFF
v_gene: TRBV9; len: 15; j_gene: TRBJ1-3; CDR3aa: CASSVVGSAGNTIYF
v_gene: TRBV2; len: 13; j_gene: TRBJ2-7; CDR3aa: CASSPTDRAVQYF
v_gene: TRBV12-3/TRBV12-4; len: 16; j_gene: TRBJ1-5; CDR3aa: CASSSWEGLGNQPQHF